This T cell receptor beta chain was obtained from a study of T cells in Graves' hyperthyroidism and ophthalmopathy. Study results and caveats: Most expanded thyroid clonotypes above 0.001 also appeared in blood. Before onset, by a median of about seven months, the model predicted ophthalmopathy.

Pregnant or lactating patients were excluded, as were those with uncontrolled infection or other autoimmune disease. Diagnosis rested on symptoms, serum thyroxine and TRAb, thyroid ultrasound, and orbital computed tomography. From RNA transcripts, TCR beta CDR3 regions were amplified. The TCR CDR3 was amplified in a first-round RT-PCR using the HTBI primer set. Each CDR3 protein is one row after TCRdb ran MiXCR on the multiplex PCR reads. Altogether more than 500,000 distinct CDR3 sequences are present, 46% being singletons, with the ten largest covering about two fifths. Note on this clonotype: What it binds is not known.

This TCR derives from an adult woman with Graves' disease, either hyperthyroidism or ophthalmopathy (not recorded which). Sequences were obtained from peripheral blood or thyroid tissue (not recorded which).

The CDR3 sequence is CSVTSGREYEQYF. In DNA form, the CDR3 reads TGCAGCGTCACTAGCGGGAGGGAGTACGAGCAGTACTTC. This sequence joins TRBV29-1 and TRBJ2-7, with TRBD2 matching over 13 bases. Germline CDR1 is SQVTM and CDR2 is ANQGSEA. This CDR3 is 13 amino acids long. Losses at the gene ends were 6 bases for V and 4 bases for J; bases not matched to a gene: 3.